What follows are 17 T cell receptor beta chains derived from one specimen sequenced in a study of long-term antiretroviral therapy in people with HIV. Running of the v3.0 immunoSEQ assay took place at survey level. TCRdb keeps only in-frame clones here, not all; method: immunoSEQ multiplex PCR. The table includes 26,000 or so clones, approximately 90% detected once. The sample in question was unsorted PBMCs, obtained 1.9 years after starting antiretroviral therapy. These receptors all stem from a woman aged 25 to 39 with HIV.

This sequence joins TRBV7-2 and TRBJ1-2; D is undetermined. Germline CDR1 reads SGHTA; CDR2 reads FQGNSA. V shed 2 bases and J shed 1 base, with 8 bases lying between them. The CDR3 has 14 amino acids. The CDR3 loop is CASSLWANNYGYTF. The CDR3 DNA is TGTGCCAGCAGCTTATGGGCAAATAACTATGGCTACACCTTC.

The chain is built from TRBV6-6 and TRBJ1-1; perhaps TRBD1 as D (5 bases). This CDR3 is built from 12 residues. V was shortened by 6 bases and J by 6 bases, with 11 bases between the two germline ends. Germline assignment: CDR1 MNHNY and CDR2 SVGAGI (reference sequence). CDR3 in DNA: TGTGCCAGCAGGTCAGGGATGTCTGAAGCTTTCTTT. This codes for CASRSGMSEAFF.

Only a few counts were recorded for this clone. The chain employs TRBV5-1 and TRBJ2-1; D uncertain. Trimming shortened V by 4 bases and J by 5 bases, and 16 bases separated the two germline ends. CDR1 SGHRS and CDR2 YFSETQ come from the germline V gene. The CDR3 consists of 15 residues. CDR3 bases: TGCGCCAGCAGCCCTAAGCCCACTACGAACAATGAGCAGTTCTTC. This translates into CASSPKPTTNNEQFF.

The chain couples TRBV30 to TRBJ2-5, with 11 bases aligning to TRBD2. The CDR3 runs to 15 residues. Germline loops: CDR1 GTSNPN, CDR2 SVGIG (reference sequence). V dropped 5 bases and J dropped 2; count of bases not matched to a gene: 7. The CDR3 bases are TGTGCCTGGGTGATCTGGACTAGCGGGCAAGAGACCCAGTACTTC. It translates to CAWVIWTSGQETQYF.

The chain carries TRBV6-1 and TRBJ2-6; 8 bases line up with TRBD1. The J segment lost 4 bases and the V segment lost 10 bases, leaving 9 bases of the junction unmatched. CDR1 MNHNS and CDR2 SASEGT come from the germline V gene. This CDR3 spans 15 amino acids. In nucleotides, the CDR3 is TGTGCCACCGGGACAGGCCTTATCGGGGCCAACGTCCTGACTTTC. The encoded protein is CATGTGLIGANVLTF.

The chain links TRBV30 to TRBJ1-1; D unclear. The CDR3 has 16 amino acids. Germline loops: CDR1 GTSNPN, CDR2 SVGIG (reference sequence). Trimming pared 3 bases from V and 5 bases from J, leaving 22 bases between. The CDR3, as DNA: TGTGCCTGGAGCCCCGGGAGGACCATCTATGCAACTGAAGCTTTCTTT. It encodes CAWSPGRTIYATEAFF.

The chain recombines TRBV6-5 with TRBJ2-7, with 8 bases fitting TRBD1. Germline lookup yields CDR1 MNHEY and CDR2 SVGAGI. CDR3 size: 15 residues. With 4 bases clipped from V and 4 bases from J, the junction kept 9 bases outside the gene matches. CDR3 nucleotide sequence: TGTGCCAGCAGTTCCCCGGACAGGGATTATTACGAGCAGTACTTC. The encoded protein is CASSSPDRDYYEQYF.

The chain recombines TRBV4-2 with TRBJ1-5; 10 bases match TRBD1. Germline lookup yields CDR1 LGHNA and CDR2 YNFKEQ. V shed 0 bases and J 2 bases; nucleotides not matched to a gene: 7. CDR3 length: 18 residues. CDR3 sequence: CASSQDLTGTGGNQPQHF. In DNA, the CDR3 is TGTGCCAGCAGCCAAGATCTTACGGGGACAGGGGGCAATCAGCCCCAGCATTTT.

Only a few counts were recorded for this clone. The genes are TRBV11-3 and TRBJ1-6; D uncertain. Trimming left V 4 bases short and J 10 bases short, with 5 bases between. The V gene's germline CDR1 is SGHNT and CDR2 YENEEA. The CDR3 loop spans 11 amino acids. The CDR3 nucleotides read TGTGCCAGCAGCTCGCGATCACCCCTCCACTTT. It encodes CASSSRSPLHF.

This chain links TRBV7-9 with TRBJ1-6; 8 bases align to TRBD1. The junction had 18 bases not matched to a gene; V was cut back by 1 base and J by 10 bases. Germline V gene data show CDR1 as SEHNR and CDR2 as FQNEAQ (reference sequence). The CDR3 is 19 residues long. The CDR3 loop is CASSLDFKGQVWVNSPLHF. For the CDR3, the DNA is TGTGCCAGCAGCTTAGATTTCAAGGGACAGGTATGGGTCAACTCACCCCTCCACTTT.

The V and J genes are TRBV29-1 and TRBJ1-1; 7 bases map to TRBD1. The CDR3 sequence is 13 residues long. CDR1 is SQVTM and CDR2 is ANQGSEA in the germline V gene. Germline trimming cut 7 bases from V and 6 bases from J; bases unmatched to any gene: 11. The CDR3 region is CSEIDRVGAEAFF. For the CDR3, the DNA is TGCAGCGAAATCGACAGGGTCGGCGCTGAAGCTTTCTTT.

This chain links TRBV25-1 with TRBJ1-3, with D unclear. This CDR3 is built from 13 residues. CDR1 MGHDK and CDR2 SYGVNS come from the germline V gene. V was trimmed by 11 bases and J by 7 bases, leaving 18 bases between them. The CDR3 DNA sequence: TGTGCCCGTCAAGCATGGGTGGGGAACACCATATATTTT. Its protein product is CARQAWVGNTIYF.

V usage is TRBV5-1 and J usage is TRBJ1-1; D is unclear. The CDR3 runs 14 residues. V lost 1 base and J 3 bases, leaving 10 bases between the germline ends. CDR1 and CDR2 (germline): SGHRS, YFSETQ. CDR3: CASSLPERDTEAFF. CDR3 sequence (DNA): TGCGCCAGCAGCTTGCCAGAGCGGGACACTGAAGCTTTCTTT.

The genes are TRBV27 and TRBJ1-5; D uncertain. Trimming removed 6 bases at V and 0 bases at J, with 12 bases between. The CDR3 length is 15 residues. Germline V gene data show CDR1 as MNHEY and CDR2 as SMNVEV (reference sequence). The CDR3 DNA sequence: TGTGCCAGCAGCATTTCGCCATATAGCAATCAGCCCCAGCATTTT. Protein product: CASSISPYSNQPQHF.

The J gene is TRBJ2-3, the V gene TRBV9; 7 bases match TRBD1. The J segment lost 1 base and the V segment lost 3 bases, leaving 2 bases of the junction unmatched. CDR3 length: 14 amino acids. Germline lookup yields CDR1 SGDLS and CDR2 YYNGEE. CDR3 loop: CASSEGQRTDTQYF. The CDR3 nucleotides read TGTGCCAGCAGCGAGGGACAGCGCACAGATACGCAGTATTTT.

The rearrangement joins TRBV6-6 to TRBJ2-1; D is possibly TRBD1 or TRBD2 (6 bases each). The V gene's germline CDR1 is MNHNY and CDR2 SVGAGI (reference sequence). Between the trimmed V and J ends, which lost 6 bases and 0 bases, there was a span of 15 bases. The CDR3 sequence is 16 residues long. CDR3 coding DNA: TGTGCCAGCAGCCCTCGAGGGGGGAGCTCCTACAATGAGCAGTTCTTC. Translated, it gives CASSPRGGSSYNEQFF.

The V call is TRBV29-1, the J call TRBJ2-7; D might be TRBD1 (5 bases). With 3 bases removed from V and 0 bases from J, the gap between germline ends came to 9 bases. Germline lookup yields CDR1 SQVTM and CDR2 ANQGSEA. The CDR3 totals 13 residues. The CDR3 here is CSVDIRDSYEQYF. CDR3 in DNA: TGCAGCGTTGATATCAGGGACTCCTACGAGCAGTACTTC.